What follows are 18 T cell receptor beta chains derived from one specimen sequenced in a study of blood T cell repertoires in COVID-19. Clones were read by immunoSEQ multiplex PCR, and TCRdb kept only the in-frame ones, dropping some. This table holds under 250,000 clones, roughly 83% found once. The sample was PBMCs or T cells enriched from blood (not recorded which). All receptors come from a woman aged 35 to 49 with acute COVID-19.

The V gene is TRBV19, the J gene TRBJ1-5, with TRBD1 identical over 7 bases. This CDR3 is 17 amino acids long. J lost 4 bases, V lost 4 bases, and 13 bases had no gene match. Germline V lookup: CDR1 LNHDA, CDR2 SQIVND (reference sequence). CDR3 loop: CASSNRAGGSGNQPQHF. The CDR3, as DNA: TGTGCCAGTAGTAACCGGGCAGGGGGATCCGGGAATCAGCCCCAGCATTTT.

In its sample, this clone was seen a few times. The chain employs TRBV5-6 and TRBJ2-3; 9 bases map to TRBD2. Looked up from germline, CDR1 is SGHDT and CDR2 is YYEEEE. With V trimmed by 0 bases and J by 4 bases, 3 bases remained unmatched. The CDR3 spans 15 residues. CDR3 nucleotide sequence: TGTGCCAGCAGCTTGGTAGCGGGGGTGGCAGATACGCAGTATTTT. Encoded protein: CASSLVAGVADTQYF. The variable domain in full, completed from reference TRBV5-6 and TRBJ2-3, reads DAGVTQSPTHLIKTRGQQVTLRCSPKSGHDTVSWYQQALGQGPQFIFQYYEEEERQRGNFPDRFSGHQFPNYSSELNVNALLLGDSALYLCASSLVAGVADTQYFGPGTRLTVL.

This clone was detected once. This sequence joins TRBV30 and TRBJ1-2; a possible D gene is TRBD1 (5 bases). Trimming removed 0 bases at V and 4 bases at J, with 15 bases between. Germline V gene data show CDR1 as GTSNPN and CDR2 as SVGIG (reference sequence). CDR3 length: 15 residues. This CDR3 is CAWSVTDYRFYGYTF. The CDR3 region has the DNA TGTGCCTGGAGTGTCACCGATTACAGGTTCTATGGCTACACCTTC.

The count of this clone is one. The chain combines TRBV9 with TRBJ1-3, with D possibly TRBD1 on 6 matching bases. Trimming stripped 4 bases from V and 0 bases from J, with 11 bases between. This CDR3 is built from 15 residues. The germline CDR1 and CDR2 sequences are SGDLS and YYNGEE. CDR3 in amino acids: CASSPQGNSGNTIYF. DNA for the CDR3: TGTGCCAGCAGCCCCCAGGGGAACTCTGGAAACACCATATATTTT. The complete variable domain, with remaining parts taken from reference TRBV9 and TRBJ1-3, reads DSGVTQTPKHLITATGQRVTLRCSPRSGDLSVYWYQQSLDQGLQFLIQYYNGEERAKGNILERFSAQQFPDLHSELNLSSLELGDSALYFCASSPQGNSGNTIYFGEGSWLTVV.

CDR3 sequence reads: CASSLNNRNTEAFF. The CDR3 bases are TGTGCCAGCAGCTTAAACAACAGGAACACTGAAGCTTTCTTT. The gene calls are TRBV7-3 and TRBJ1-1; no firm D call. The germline V gene encodes CDR1 SGHTA and CDR2 FQGTGA. The CDR3 length is 14 residues. V lost 1 base and J 1 base, leaving 7 bases between the germline ends.

The chain couples TRBV5-4 to TRBJ1-1, with D possibly TRBD1 on 6 matching bases. The CDR3 is 14 residues long. Germline loops: CDR1 SGHNT, CDR2 YYREEE (reference sequence). Trimming left V 3 bases short and J 2 bases short, with 11 bases between. The CDR3 DNA reads as TGTGCCAGCAGCTCACAGGGTATTAACACTGAAGCTTTCTTT. It codes for CASSSQGINTEAFF.

This chain links TRBV5-1 with TRBJ2-2; tentatively, D is TRBD1 (5 bases). The germline V gene encodes CDR1 SGHRS and CDR2 YFSETQ. This CDR3 is 15 amino acids long. Trimming left V 0 bases short and J 5 bases short, with 11 bases between. The CDR3 bases are TGCGCCAGCAGCTTGGAGGGGATGGGAACCGGGGAGCTGTTTTTT. Translation: CASSLEGMGTGELFF. Using reference TRBV5-1 and TRBJ2-2 for the parts outside the CDR3, the full variable domain is KAGVTQTPRYLIKTRGQQVTLSCSPISGHRSVSWYQQTPGQGLQFLFEYFSETQRNKGNFPGRFSGRQFSNSRSEMNVSTLELGDSALYLCASSLEGMGTGELFFGEGSRLTVL.

The J gene is TRBJ1-4, the V gene TRBV3-1 (or the pseudogene TRBV3-2), with 7 bases matching TRBD1. Trimming took 1 base from V and 3 from J; bases not matched to a gene: 5. CDR1 is LGHDT, CDR2 YNNKEL, per germline (reference sequence). The CDR3 has 16 residues. CDR3: CASSQAHRGANEKLFF. The CDR3 nucleotides are TGTGCCAGCAGCCAAGCCCACAGGGGTGCTAATGAAAAACTGTTTTTT.

The CDR3 DNA follows: TGTGCCAGCAGACTGGACAGGGTGGTGGGGGTTGAAAAACTGTTTTTT. Encoded protein: CASRLDRVVGVEKLFF. V usage is TRBV2 and J usage is TRBJ1-4; 8 bases match TRBD1. J lost 7 bases, V lost 6 bases, and 13 bases had no gene match. CDR1 SNHLY and CDR2 FYNNEI come from the germline V gene. This CDR3 is built from 16 residues.

This chain connects TRBV7-6 to TRBJ1-3; D gene ambiguous. This CDR3 contains 15 residues. CDR1 and CDR2 (germline): SGHVS, FNYEAQ. V gave up 4 bases and J gave up 0 bases, with 10 bases separating them. CDR3 loop: CASSSGPGSGNTIYF. CDR3 bases: TGTGCCAGCAGCTCTGGGCCCGGCTCTGGAAACACCATATATTTT.

The chain uses TRBV5-5 and TRBJ2-6; D possibly corresponds to TRBD1 (5 bases). This CDR3 has 17 residues. Germline V gene data show CDR1 as SGHKS and CDR2 as YYEKEE (reference sequence). Trimming took off 2 bases at V and 2 bases at J, with 14 bases between the two ends. For the CDR3, the DNA is TGTGCCAGCAGCTTTGGGGCAGTAGTTCCTGGGGCCAACGTCCTGACTTTC. The encoded protein is CASSFGAVVPGANVLTF.

The V gene is TRBV7-9, the J gene TRBJ2-5, with D possibly being TRBD1 (6 bases). Trimming cost V 6 bases and J 1 base, with 18 bases left between them. Germline V gene lookup returns CDR1 SEHNR and CDR2 FQNEAQ (reference sequence). This CDR3 contains 16 residues. The CDR3 bases are TGTGCCAGCAGTTGGGAAGGGGACAAGGTCCAAGAGACCCAGTACTTC. This translates into CASSWEGDKVQETQYF.

The gene calls are TRBV29-1 and TRBJ2-1; 7 nucleotides match TRBD2. V trimming: 4 bases; J trimming: 7 bases; junction bases outside the gene matches: 4. The germline V gene has CDR1 SQVTM and CDR2 ANQGSEA. The CDR3 is 12 residues long. DNA of the CDR3: TGCAGCGTTGTACGGCGGGGGAATGAGCAGTTCTTC. This sequence encodes CSVVRRGNEQFF.

The chain has TRBV12-3 or TRBV12-4 and TRBJ1-1, with D hard to call. The CDR3 extends over 13 amino acids. V lost 6 bases and J lost 8, with 16 bases in between. The CDR3 nucleotides read TGTGCCAGCAGCCCCGGACGCCGCGGGGAAGCTTTCTTT. This translates into CASSPGRRGEAFF.

The rearrangement joins TRBV7-9 to TRBJ1-1; unclear D gene. The germline gives CDR1 SEHNR, CDR2 FQNEAQ (reference sequence). V was pared by 0 bases and J by 3 bases, with 14 bases between. The CDR3 covers 16 residues. CDR3 protein: CASSLAPAELHTEAFF. The DNA of the CDR3 is TGTGCCAGCAGCTTAGCCCCTGCAGAATTGCACACTGAAGCTTTCTTT.

J is TRBJ2-2 and V is TRBV18; 8 nucleotides line up with TRBD1. The CDR3 length is 16 residues. Germline loops: CDR1 KGHSH, CDR2 LQKENI. Trimming cost V 1 base and J 3 bases; bases outside gene matches: 4. The CDR3 nucleotides read TGTGCCAGCTCACCACGGGCAGGGGGCGACACCGGGGAGCTGTTTTTT. Protein product: CASSPRAGGDTGELFF.

This clone was counted once. The chain couples TRBV5-8 to TRBJ1-1; perhaps TRBD1 as D (5 bases). There are 18 residues in the CDR3. Germline CDR1 reads SGHTS; CDR2 reads YDEGEE. With 3 bases removed from V and 0 bases from J, the gap between germline ends came to 21 bases. CDR3 nucleotide sequence: TGTGCCAGCAGCTGGCGGCGGGACCCTAATTCTGTGAACACTGAAGCTTTCTTT. It is translated as CASSWRRDPNSVNTEAFF.

V is TRBV7-9 and J is TRBJ1-4, with 7 bases matching TRBD1. The V gene's germline CDR1 is SEHNR and CDR2 FQNEAQ (reference sequence). The V gene end was trimmed by 3 bases and the J gene end by 8 bases; junction bases not matched to a gene: 6. The CDR3 contains 14 residues. The CDR3 region is CASSLRGGEEKLFF. CDR3 nucleotides: TGTGCCAGCAGCTTGCGAGGGGGCGAGGAAAAACTGTTTTTT.